Below are 11 T cell receptor beta chains sequenced from a single sample in a study of blood T cell repertoires in COVID-19. Measured with immunoSEQ multiplex PCR; TCRdb has only the in-frame clones, and not every one. Among approximately 200,000 clones listed, less than 90% were seen once. What was sequenced was PBMCs or T cells enriched from blood (not recorded which). These receptors were taken from a woman in her twenties or thirties who had been exposed to COVID-19.

CDR3 region: CASSFEHRYEQYF. The CDR3 DNA follows: TGTGCCAGCAGCTTCGAACATCGCTACGAGCAGTACTTC. This rearrangement joins TRBV11-2 to TRBJ2-7; D is ambiguous. The CDR3 extends over 13 amino acids. Germline CDR1 SGHAT, CDR2 FQNNGV. V was shortened by 3 bases and J by 3 bases, with 9 bases between the two germline ends.

The chain's CDR3 is CASSPPPGETQYF. The CDR3 DNA is TGTGCCAGCTCACCACCGCCGGGGGAAACGCAGTATTTT. The chain recombines TRBV18 with TRBJ2-3, with D possibly being TRBD2 (6 bases). The CDR3 contains 13 residues. The germline V and J ends were trimmed by 0 bases and 9 bases, with 10 bases remaining between them. Per germline, CDR1 KGHSH and CDR2 LQKENI.

The CDR3 loop is CASSSLPWTGRTQETQYF. CDR3 sequence (DNA): TGTGCCAGCTCATCGCTACCCTGGACAGGGCGAACCCAAGAGACCCAGTACTTC. The chain joins TRBV18 to TRBJ2-5; 8 bases fit TRBD1. Trimming removed 5 bases from V and 1 base from J; junction bases left unmatched: 15. In germline, CDR1 is KGHSH, CDR2 LQKENI. This CDR3 has 18 amino acids. Based on the CDR3 plus reference TRBV18 and TRBJ2-5, the full variable domain is NAGVMQNPRHLVRRRGQEARLRCSPMKGHSHVYWYRQLPEEGLKFMVYLQKENIIDESGMPKERFSAEFPKEGPSILRIQQVVRGDSAAYFCASSSLPWTGRTQETQYFGPGTRLLVL.

This chain links TRBV27 with TRBJ2-1, with a possible D match to TRBD1 (6 bases). The germline V gene encodes CDR1 MNHEY and CDR2 SMNVEV (reference sequence). Trimming removed 5 bases from V and 0 bases from J, with 14 bases in between. The CDR3 consists of 16 residues. The CDR3 DNA reads TGTGCCAGCAGTAATCGGGACACCCGCTCCTACAATGAGCAGTTCTTC. Its protein product is CASSNRDTRSYNEQFF.

This clone was detected only once. One junction end disagrees with the germline gene, perhaps due to a read error. Other DNA sequences in the same sample also yield this CDR3. This chain uses TRBV3-1 (or the pseudogene TRBV3-2) with TRBJ2-1, with D hard to call. This CDR3 comprises 11 residues. The germline gives CDR1 LGHDT, CDR2 YNNKEL (reference sequence). The CDR3 DNA reads as TGTGCCAGCAGTCAAGCGAATGAGCAGTTCTTC. It yields the protein CASSQANEQFF.

The gene calls are TRBV6-5 and TRBJ2-7; possibly TRBD2 for D (5 bases). CDR3 size: 14 residues. From germline, CDR1 is MNHEY and CDR2 SVGAGI. The V end lost 6 bases, the J end lost 0 bases, and 12 bases lay between the germline ends. The CDR3: CASSPTRSSYEQYF. The CDR3 DNA reads TGTGCCAGCAGCCCAACTAGGAGCTCCTACGAGCAGTACTTC.

V is TRBV27 and J is TRBJ1-6; the D gene is possibly TRBD1 (5 bases). The CDR3 contains 19 residues. Germline values: CDR1 MNHEY, CDR2 SMNVEV (reference sequence). The V gene lost 7 bases and the J gene lost 0 bases, with 22 bases spanning the gap. CDR3 sequence: CASTKSQGRGASYNSPLHF. The CDR3 nucleotides read TGTGCCAGCACAAAGTCCCAGGGCCGTGGGGCCTCCTATAATTCACCCCTCCACTTT.

V is TRBV29-1 and J is TRBJ1-5; D might be TRBD1 (5 bases). From germline, CDR1 is SQVTM and CDR2 ANQGSEA. Deletions cut 5 bases from V and 4 bases from J, with 18 bases between. The CDR3 sequence is 15 residues long. CDR3 region: CSVPQGLGQNQPQHF. CDR3 sequence (DNA): TGCAGCGTTCCTCAGGGTCTGGGGCAGAATCAGCCCCAGCATTTT.

This clone showed up just a few times. The sample contains more than one DNA sequence encoding this CDR3. V gene TRBV5-1 combines with J gene TRBJ1-4, with TRBD1 matching 9 bases. After removal of 4 bases from V and 5 bases from J, the junction contained 3 bases not matched to a gene. CDR3 length: 14 residues. Germline CDR1 and CDR2: SGHRS and YFSETQ. CDR3 DNA: TGCGCCAGCAGCCTTGGACAGGGGAATGAAAAACTGTTTTTT. This codes for CASSLGQGNEKLFF.

The chain uses TRBV7-8 and TRBJ2-7, with TRBD2 matching 8 bases. Trimming cost V 1 base and J 4 bases; bases outside gene matches: 12. Per the germline V gene, CDR1 is SGHVS and CDR2 is FQNEAQ. The CDR3 has 17 amino acids. CDR3 region: CASSLGLLGRGAYEQYF. The DNA for the CDR3 is TGTGCCAGCAGCTTAGGACTCCTGGGGCGGGGGGCTTACGAGCAGTACTTC.

This chain connects TRBV19 to TRBJ2-4, with 11 bases matching TRBD2. V shed 6 bases, J shed 4 bases, and the junction held 11 bases outside the gene matches. The length of the CDR3 is 17 residues. In germline, CDR1 is LNHDA, CDR2 SQIVND (reference sequence). Here the CDR3 DNA reads TGTGCCAGTAGCACGATTAGCGGGGGGGTTGCGAAAAACATTCAGTACTTC. Its translation: CASSTISGGVAKNIQYF.